Below, 8 T cell receptor beta chains from the same sample are listed, as sequenced in a study of blood T cell repertoires in COVID-19. Measured with immunoSEQ multiplex PCR; TCRdb has only the in-frame clones, and not every one. The sample holds about 78,000 clones, 60% to 80% seen once. The sequenced material came from peripheral blood. These receptors originate from a human donor in a cohort sampled during active COVID-19.

The gene calls are TRBV9 and TRBJ1-1; tentatively, D is TRBD1 (6 bases). Per germline, CDR1 SGDLS and CDR2 YYNGEE. Trimming pared 3 bases from V and 0 bases from J, leaving 9 bases between. The CDR3 consists of 14 residues. CDR3 DNA sequence: TGTGCCAGCAGCGCCAGGGGCATGAACACTGAAGCTTTCTTT. Translating it yields CASSARGMNTEAFF. The entire variable domain, with the rest obtained from reference TRBV9 and TRBJ1-1, is as follows: DSGVTQTPKHLITATGQRVTLRCSPRSGDLSVYWYQQSLDQGLQFLIQYYNGEERAKGNILERFSAQQFPDLHSELNLSSLELGDSALYFCASSARGMNTEAFFGQGTRLTVV.

The chain couples TRBV7-2 to TRBJ2-3; no clear D. Germline V gene sequence: CDR1 SGHTA, CDR2 FQGNSA. The CDR3 totals 13 residues. V was pared by 5 bases and J by 5 bases, with 11 bases between. CDR3 region: CASSAAGLDTQYF. DNA of the CDR3: TGTGCCAGCAGCGCCGCCGGGTTAGATACGCAGTATTTT. Filled out from reference TRBV7-2 and TRBJ2-3, the complete variable domain reads GAGVSQSPSNKVTEKGKDVELRCDPISGHTALYWYRQSLGQGLEFLIYFQGNSAPDKSGLPSDRFSAERTGGSVSTLTIQRTQQEDSAVYLCASSAAGLDTQYFGPGTRLTVL.

The chain employs TRBV30 and TRBJ1-5; D might be TRBD1 (5 bases). The ends were cut back, 0 bases at V and 9 bases at J, with 12 bases in the middle. The CDR3 contains 13 residues. Germline CDR1 reads GTSNPN; CDR2 reads SVGIG (reference sequence). As DNA, the CDR3 is TGTGCCTGGAGTGTATCGGGGGGGACGCCCCAGCATTTT. Protein product: CAWSVSGGTPQHF.

The chain combines TRBV6-6 with TRBJ2-1; TRBD2 aligns across 10 bases. The CDR3 totals 15 residues. CDR1 and CDR2 from the germline V gene are MNHNY and SVGAGI (reference sequence). V shed 6 bases, J shed 4 bases, and the junction held 6 bases outside the gene matches. CDR3 sequence (DNA): TGTGCCAGCAGCCCCAGCGGGGGGGCATACAATGAGCAGTTCTTC. Amino acids: CASSPSGGAYNEQFF.

V and J are TRBV5-1 and TRBJ2-3, with no clear D. The V gene's germline CDR1 is SGHRS and CDR2 YFSETQ. CDR3 size: 15 residues. Trimming stripped 2 bases from V and 5 bases from J, with 15 bases between. The CDR3 loop is CASSFPSPRVDTQYF. The DNA of the CDR3 is TGCGCCAGCAGCTTCCCGTCTCCTCGGGTAGATACGCAGTATTTT.

V usage is TRBV24-1 and J usage is TRBJ2-6, with a tentative D call TRBD2 (5 bases). V was clipped by 7 bases and J by 0 bases, with 12 bases between them. Looked up from germline, CDR1 is KGHDR and CDR2 is SFDVKD. This CDR3 has 16 residues. The CDR3 nucleotides are TGTGCCACCAGCCCGGGATCGCACTCTGGGGCCAACGTCCTGACTTTC. Protein sequence: CATSPGSHSGANVLTF.

The rearrangement uses TRBV7-8 and TRBJ1-6; 9 nucleotides agree with TRBD1. Looked up from germline, CDR1 is SGHVS and CDR2 is FQNEAQ. There are 22 residues in the CDR3. Trimming at V came to 8 bases and at J to 5 bases, leaving 28 bases not matched to a gene. This CDR3 reads CASSSRDRADYQGILNNSPLHF. The CDR3 region has the DNA TGTGCCAGCTCATCCCGGGACAGGGCAGATTACCAGGGAATCCTAAATAATTCACCCCTCCACTTT. The full variable domain, completed using reference TRBV7-8 and TRBJ1-6, is GAGVSQSPRYKVAKRGQDVALRCDPISGHVSLFWYQQALGQGPEFLTYFQNEAQLDKSGLPSDRFFAERPEGSVSTLKIQRTQQEDSAVYLCASSSRDRADYQGILNNSPLHFGNGTRLTVT.

V is TRBV6-5 and J is TRBJ2-7; unclear D gene. Germline-derived CDR1 and CDR2 are MNHEY and SVGAGI. The CDR3 spans 15 residues. Trimming cost V 6 bases and J 6 bases, with 21 bases left between them. The CDR3 sequence: CASSPYGSPRGEQYF. In DNA, the CDR3 is TGTGCCAGCAGCCCCTACGGGTCACCCCGCGGCGAGCAGTACTTC.